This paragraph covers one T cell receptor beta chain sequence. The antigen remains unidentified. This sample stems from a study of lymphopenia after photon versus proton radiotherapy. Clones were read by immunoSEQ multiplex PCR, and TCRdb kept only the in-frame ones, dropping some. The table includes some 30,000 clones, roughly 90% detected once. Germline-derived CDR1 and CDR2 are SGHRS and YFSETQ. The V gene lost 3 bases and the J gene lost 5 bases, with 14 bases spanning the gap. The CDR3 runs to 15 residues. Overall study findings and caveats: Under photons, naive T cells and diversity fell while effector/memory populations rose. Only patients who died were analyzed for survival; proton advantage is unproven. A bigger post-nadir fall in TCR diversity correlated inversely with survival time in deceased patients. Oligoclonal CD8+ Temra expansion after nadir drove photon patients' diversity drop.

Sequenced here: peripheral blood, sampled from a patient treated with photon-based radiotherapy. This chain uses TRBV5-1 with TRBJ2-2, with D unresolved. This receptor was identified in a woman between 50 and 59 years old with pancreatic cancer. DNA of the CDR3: TGCGCCAGCAGCTCGGGCACCTGGGAAACCGGGGAGCTGTTTTTT. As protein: CASSSGTWETGELFF.